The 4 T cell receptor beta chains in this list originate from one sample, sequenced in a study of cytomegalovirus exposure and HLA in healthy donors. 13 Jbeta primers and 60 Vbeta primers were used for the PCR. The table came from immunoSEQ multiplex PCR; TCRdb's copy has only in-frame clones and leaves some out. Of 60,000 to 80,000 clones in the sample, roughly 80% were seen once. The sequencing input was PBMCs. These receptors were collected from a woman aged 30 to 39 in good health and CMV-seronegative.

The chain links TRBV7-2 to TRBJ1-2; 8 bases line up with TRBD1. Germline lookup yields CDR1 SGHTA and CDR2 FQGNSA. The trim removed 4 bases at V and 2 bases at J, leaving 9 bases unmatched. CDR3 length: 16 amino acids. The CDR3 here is CASSSSPRQGNYGYTF. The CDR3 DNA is TGTGCCAGCAGCTCTAGTCCCCGACAGGGGAACTATGGCTACACCTTC.

This CDR3 reads CASSLDSSNQPQHF. The CDR3 DNA is TGTGCCAGCAGCTTAGACAGCTCCAATCAGCCCCAGCATTTT. V is TRBV7-8 and J is TRBJ1-5; D not certain. CDR3 length: 14 residues. Per germline, CDR1 SGHVS and CDR2 FQNEAQ. Trimming stripped 1 base from V and 3 bases from J, with 7 bases between.

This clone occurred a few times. The CDR3 protein is CASSASGGAVEQYF. The CDR3 bases are TGTGCCAGCAGCGCTAGCGGGGGGGCCGTCGAGCAGTACTTC. V usage is TRBV7-2 and J usage is TRBJ2-7; the match to TRBD2 covers 12 bases. Per germline, CDR1 SGHTA and CDR2 FQGNSA. CDR3 length: 14 amino acids. J lost 6 bases, V lost 5 bases, and 5 bases had no gene match.

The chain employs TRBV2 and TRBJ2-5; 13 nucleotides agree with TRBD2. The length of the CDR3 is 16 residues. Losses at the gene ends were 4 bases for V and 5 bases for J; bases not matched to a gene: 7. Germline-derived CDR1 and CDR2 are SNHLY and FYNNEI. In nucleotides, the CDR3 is TGTGCCAGCAGTGTCGGACTAGCGGGAGATTGGGAGACCCAGTACTTC. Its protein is CASSVGLAGDWETQYF.